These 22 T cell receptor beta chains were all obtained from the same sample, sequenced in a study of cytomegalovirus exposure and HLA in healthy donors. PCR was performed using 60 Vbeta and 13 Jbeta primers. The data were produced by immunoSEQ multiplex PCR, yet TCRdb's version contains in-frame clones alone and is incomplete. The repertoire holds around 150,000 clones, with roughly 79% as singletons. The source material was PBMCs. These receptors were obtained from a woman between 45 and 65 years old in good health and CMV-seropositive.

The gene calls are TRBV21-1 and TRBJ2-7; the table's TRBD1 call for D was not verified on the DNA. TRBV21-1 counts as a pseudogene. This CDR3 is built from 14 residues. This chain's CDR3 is CASSKFGRYYEQYF. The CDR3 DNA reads TGTGCCAGCAGCAAATTTGGCAGGTACTACGAGCAGTACTTC.

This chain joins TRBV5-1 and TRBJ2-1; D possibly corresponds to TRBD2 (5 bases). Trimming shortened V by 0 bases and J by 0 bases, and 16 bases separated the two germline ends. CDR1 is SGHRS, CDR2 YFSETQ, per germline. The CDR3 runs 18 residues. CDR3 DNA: TGCGCCAGCAGCTTGGTTCAAAACGGGGATTTCTCCTACAATGAGCAGTTCTTC. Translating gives CASSLVQNGDFSYNEQFF.

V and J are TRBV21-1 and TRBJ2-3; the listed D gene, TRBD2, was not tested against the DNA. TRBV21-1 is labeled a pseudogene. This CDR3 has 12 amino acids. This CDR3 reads CASSRGADTQYF. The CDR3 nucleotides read TGTGCCAGCAGCCGGGGGGCAGATACGCAGTATTTT.

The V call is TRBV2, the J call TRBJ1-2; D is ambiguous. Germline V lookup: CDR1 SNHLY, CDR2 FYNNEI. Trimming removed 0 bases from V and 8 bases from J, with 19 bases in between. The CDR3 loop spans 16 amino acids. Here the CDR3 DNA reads TGTGCCAGCAGTGAAGCACACCATCGAACAGTCCGCGGCTACACCTTC. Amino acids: CASSEAHHRTVRGYTF.

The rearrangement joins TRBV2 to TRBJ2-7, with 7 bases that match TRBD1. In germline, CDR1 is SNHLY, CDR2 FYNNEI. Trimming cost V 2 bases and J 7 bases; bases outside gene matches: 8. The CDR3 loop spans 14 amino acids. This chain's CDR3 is CASSERQGPFEQYF. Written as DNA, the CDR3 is TGTGCCAGCAGTGAAAGACAGGGACCCTTTGAGCAGTACTTC.

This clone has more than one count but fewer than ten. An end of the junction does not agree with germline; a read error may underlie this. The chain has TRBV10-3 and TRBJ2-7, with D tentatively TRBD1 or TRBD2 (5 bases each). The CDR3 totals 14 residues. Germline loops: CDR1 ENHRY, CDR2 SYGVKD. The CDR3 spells CAISEGPAPYEQYF. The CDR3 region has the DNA TGTGCCATAAGTGAGGGGCCCGCGCCCTACGAGCAGTACTTC.

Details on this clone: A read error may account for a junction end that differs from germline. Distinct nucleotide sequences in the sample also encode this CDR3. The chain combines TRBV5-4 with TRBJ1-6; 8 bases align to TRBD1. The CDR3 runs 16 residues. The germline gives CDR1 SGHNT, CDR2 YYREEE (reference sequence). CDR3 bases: TGTGCTAGCAGCTACGACTCAGGGGGCGCTACTTCACCCCTCCACTTT. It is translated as CASSYDSGGATSPLHF.

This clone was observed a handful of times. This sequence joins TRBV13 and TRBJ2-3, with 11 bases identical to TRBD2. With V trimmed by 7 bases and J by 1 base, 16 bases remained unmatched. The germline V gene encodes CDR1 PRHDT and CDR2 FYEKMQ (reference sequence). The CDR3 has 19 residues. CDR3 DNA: TGTGCCAGCACCCTGGGGCGGGGACTAGCGGATAAGGGCACAGATACGCAGTATTTT. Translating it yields CASTLGRGLADKGTDTQYF.

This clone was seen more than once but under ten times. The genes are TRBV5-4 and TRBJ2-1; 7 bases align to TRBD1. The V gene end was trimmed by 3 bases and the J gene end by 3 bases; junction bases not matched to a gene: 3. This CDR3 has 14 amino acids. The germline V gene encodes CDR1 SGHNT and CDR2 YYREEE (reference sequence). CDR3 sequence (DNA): TGTGCCAGCAGCTATGACAGGGACTACAATGAGCAGTTCTTC. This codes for CASSYDRDYNEQFF.

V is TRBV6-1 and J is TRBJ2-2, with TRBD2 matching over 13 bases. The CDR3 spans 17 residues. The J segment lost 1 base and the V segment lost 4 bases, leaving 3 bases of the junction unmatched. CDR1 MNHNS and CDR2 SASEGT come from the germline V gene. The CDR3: CASSGRLAGGNTGELFF. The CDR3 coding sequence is TGTGCCAGCAGTGGCCGACTAGCGGGAGGGAACACCGGGGAGCTGTTTTTT.

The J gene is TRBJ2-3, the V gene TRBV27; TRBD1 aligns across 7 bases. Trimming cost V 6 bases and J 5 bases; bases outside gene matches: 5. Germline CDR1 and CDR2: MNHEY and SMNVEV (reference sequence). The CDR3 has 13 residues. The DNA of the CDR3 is TGTGCCAGCAGCATTGACAGGGTAGATACGCAGTATTTT. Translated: CASSIDRVDTQYF.

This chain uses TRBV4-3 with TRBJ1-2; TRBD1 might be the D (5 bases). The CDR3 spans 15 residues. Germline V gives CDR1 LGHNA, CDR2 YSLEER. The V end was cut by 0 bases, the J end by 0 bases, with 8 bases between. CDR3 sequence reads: CASSQDRTTNYGYTF. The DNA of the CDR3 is TGCGCCAGCAGCCAAGATAGGACAACTAACTATGGCTACACCTTC.

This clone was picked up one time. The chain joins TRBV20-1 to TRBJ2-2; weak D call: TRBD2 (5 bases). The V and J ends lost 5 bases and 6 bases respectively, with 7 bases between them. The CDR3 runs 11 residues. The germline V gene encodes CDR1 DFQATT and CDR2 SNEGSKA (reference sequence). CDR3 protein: CSAGRAGELFF. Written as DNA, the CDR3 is TGCAGTGCTGGGCGGGCCGGGGAGCTGTTTTTT.

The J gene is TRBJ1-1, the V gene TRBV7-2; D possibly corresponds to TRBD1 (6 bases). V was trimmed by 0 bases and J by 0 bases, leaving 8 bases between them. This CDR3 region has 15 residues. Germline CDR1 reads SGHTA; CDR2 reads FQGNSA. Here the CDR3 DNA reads TGTGCCAGCAGCTTAGCTGGGGGCATGAACACTGAAGCTTTCTTT. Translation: CASSLAGGMNTEAFF.

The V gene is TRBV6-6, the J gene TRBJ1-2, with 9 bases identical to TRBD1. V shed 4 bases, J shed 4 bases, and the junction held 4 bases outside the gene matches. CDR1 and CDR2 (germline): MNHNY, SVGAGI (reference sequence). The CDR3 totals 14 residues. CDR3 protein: CASSSQTGGYGYTF. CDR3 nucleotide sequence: TGTGCCAGCAGTTCACAGACAGGGGGCTATGGCTACACCTTC.

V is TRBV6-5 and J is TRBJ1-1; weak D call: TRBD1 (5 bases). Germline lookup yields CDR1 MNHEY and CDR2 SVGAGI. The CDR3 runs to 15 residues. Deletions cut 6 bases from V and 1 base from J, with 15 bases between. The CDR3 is CASRGGLLENTEAFF. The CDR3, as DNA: TGTGCCAGCAGGGGGGGACTCCTAGAGAACACTGAAGCTTTCTTT.

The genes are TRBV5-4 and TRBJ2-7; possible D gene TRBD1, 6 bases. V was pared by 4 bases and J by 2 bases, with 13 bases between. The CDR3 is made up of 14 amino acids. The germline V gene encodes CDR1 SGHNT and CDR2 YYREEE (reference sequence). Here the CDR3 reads CASSPSRDTYEQYF. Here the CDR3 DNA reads TGTGCCAGCAGCCCCTCCAGGGACACCTACGAGCAGTACTTC.

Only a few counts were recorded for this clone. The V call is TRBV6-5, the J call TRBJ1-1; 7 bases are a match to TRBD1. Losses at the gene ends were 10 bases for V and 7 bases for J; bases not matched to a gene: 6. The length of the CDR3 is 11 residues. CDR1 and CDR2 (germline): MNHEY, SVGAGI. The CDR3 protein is CATRQGVEAFF. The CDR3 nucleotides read TGTGCCACCCGACAGGGAGTTGAAGCTTTCTTT.

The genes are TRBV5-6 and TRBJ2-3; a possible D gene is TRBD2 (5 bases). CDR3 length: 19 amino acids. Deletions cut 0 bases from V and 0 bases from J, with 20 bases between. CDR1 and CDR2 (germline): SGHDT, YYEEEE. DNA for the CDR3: TGTGCCAGCAGCTTGGGCGGCGGGTTGATGCGGCCAAGCACAGATACGCAGTATTTT. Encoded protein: CASSLGGGLMRPSTDTQYF.

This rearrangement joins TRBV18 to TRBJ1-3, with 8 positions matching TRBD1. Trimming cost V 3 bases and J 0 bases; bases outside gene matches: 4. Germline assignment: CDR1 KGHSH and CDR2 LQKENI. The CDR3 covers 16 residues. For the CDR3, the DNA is TGTGCCAGCTCACCTCGGGACAGGAGCTCTGGAAACACCATATATTTT. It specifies CASSPRDRSSGNTIYF.

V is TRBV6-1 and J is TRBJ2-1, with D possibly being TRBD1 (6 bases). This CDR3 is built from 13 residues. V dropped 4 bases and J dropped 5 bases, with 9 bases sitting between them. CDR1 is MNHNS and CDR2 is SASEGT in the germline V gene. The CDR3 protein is CASSANRDNEQFF. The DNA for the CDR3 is TGTGCCAGCAGTGCTAACAGGGACAATGAGCAGTTCTTC.

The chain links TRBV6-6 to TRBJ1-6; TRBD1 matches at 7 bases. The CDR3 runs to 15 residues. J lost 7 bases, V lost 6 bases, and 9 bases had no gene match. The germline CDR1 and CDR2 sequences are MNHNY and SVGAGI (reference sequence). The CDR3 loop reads CASSRRDRVNSPLHF. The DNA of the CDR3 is TGTGCCAGCAGCCGAAGAGACAGGGTGAATTCACCCCTCCACTTT.